The 22 T cell receptor beta chains reported below all come from one sample, sequenced in a study of cytotoxic CD8 clonotypes in ibrutinib-treated CLL. Clones were sequenced by immunoSEQ multiplex PCR, and TCRdb holds only the in-frame ones, with some missing. The table lists some 61,000 clones, about two thirds of them singletons. The sample was PBMCs, taken after 12 months of ibrutinib treatment. The receptors shown here come from a human donor with chronic lymphocytic leukemia.

This clone was recorded a few times. The same CDR3 is also encoded by other DNA sequences in this sample. V is TRBV6-5 and J is TRBJ1-3, with D possibly matching TRBD1 (5 bases). The CDR3 length is 15 residues. Trimming took 5 bases from V and 0 from J, leaving 11 bases between them. CDR1 is MNHEY and CDR2 is SVGAGI in the germline V gene. The CDR3 DNA sequence: TGTGCCAGCAGTCTCAGGGATAGCTCTGGAAACACCATATATTTT. Its protein is CASSLRDSSGNTIYF.

The chain employs TRBV5-1 and TRBJ2-3, with D perhaps matching TRBD1 (5 bases). Germline V gives CDR1 SGHRS, CDR2 YFSETQ. CDR3 size: 16 residues. Between the trimmed V and J ends, which lost 0 bases and 4 bases, there was a span of 15 bases. This chain's CDR3 is CASSLGSDPRADTQYF. CDR3 in DNA: TGCGCCAGCAGCTTGGGTTCAGATCCCAGGGCAGATACGCAGTATTTT.

This clone was counted only a few times. The V gene is TRBV19, the J gene TRBJ2-3; D call uncertain. This CDR3 is 12 amino acids long. Germline V gives CDR1 LNHDA, CDR2 SQIVND (reference sequence). V was shortened by 5 bases and J by 5 bases, with 8 bases between the two germline ends. The CDR3 loop reads CASSSLGDTQYF. DNA for the CDR3: TGTGCCAGTAGTTCCCTCGGAGATACGCAGTATTTT.

This chain joins TRBV5-4 and TRBJ2-7; the match to TRBD1 covers 7 bases. From germline, CDR1 is SGHNT and CDR2 YYREEE (reference sequence). Trimming took 5 bases from V and 7 from J; bases not matched to a gene: 9. The CDR3 has 13 amino acids. In nucleotides, the CDR3 is TGTGCCAGCAGTCAAGACAGGGCAGGGGAGCAGTACTTC. This sequence encodes CASSQDRAGEQYF.

This clone appeared a few times. V usage is TRBV5-4 and J usage is TRBJ2-6; a possible D gene is TRBD1 (5 bases). The CDR3 spans 17 residues. Trimming left V 4 bases short and J 0 bases short, with 14 bases between. CDR1 is SGHNT, CDR2 YYREEE, per germline (reference sequence). This CDR3 reads CASSPQLGDSGANVLTF. The CDR3 coding sequence is TGTGCCAGCAGCCCTCAGTTAGGGGACTCTGGGGCCAACGTCCTGACTTTC.

The chain is built from TRBV5-5 and TRBJ1-6; D unclear. Deletions cut 0 bases from V and 7 bases from J, with 5 bases between. The CDR3 runs to 13 residues. Germline values: CDR1 SGHKS, CDR2 YYEKEE (reference sequence). The DNA of the CDR3 is TGTGCCAGCAGCTTGGTAGGGAATTCACCCCTCCACTTT. Translating it yields CASSLVGNSPLHF.

This clone showed up just once. A junction end diverges from the germline sequence, so it may reflect a read error. The chain joins TRBV7-2 to TRBJ1-3; D not resolved. This CDR3 comprises 15 residues. Germline lookup yields CDR1 SGHTA and CDR2 FQGNSA. CDR3 bases: TGTGCCAGCAGCCTAGCTGAGAGCTCTGGAAACACCATATATTTT. This translates into CASSLAESSGNTIYF. The full variable domain, rest sourced from reference TRBV7-2 and TRBJ1-3, is GAGVSQSPSNKVTEKGKDVELRCDPISGHTALYWYRQSLGQGLEFLIYFQGNSAPDKSGLPSDRFSAERTGGSVSTLTIQRTQQEDSAVYLCASSLAESSGNTIYFGEGSWLTVV.

This clone was counted a few times. The V and J genes are TRBV27 and TRBJ1-2, with 8 nucleotides matching TRBD1. Germline CDR1 and CDR2: MNHEY and SMNVEV (reference sequence). The CDR3 spans 15 residues. V dropped 2 bases and J dropped 7; count of bases not matched to a gene: 9. The CDR3 sequence: CASSLGAGGVSGYTF. CDR3 DNA sequence: TGTGCCAGCAGTTTAGGGGCAGGGGGCGTCTCTGGCTACACCTTC.

The chain links TRBV19 to TRBJ2-7, with D perhaps assigned TRBD1 or TRBD2 (5 bases each). CDR3 length equals 13 residues. CDR1 is LNHDA, CDR2 SQIVND, per germline (reference sequence). With 4 bases removed from V and 3 bases from J, the gap between germline ends came to 10 bases. The CDR3 protein is CASSRRDRYEQYF. Here the CDR3 DNA reads TGTGCCAGTAGTAGACGGGACCGCTACGAGCAGTACTTC.

The J gene is TRBJ1-4, the V gene TRBV5-6; 8 nucleotides agree with TRBD1. V dropped 4 bases and J dropped 8; count of bases not matched to a gene: 4. This CDR3 contains 13 residues. CDR1 is SGHDT and CDR2 is YYEEEE in the germline V gene. CDR3 in DNA: TGTGCCAGCAGCGCACAGGGGGAGGAAAAACTGTTTTTT. It is translated as CASSAQGEEKLFF.

The genes are TRBV2 and TRBJ1-2, with D perhaps matching TRBD1 (6 bases). Germline V gene sequence: CDR1 SNHLY, CDR2 FYNNEI. With 6 bases removed from V and 3 bases from J, the gap between germline ends came to 20 bases. CDR3 size: 16 residues. The DNA for the CDR3 is TGTGCCAGCAGCGCTATTTCAGGGGTGAAACACTATGGCTACACCTTC. It yields the protein CASSAISGVKHYGYTF.

The chain uses TRBV5-6 and TRBJ2-3; D not resolved. The germline V and J ends were trimmed by 3 bases and 6 bases, with 5 bases remaining between them. CDR3 length: 11 residues. CDR1 SGHDT and CDR2 YYEEEE come from the germline V gene. The CDR3 is CASSSRDTQYF. CDR3 in DNA: TGTGCCAGCAGCTCGCGGGATACGCAGTATTTT. Drawing the rest from reference TRBV5-6 and TRBJ2-3, the complete variable domain is DAGVTQSPTHLIKTRGQQVTLRCSPKSGHDTVSWYQQALGQGPQFIFQYYEEEERQRGNFPDRFSGHQFPNYSSELNVNALLLGDSALYLCASSSRDTQYFGPGTRLTVL.

In this sample, this clone turned up a few times. The J gene is TRBJ1-6, the V gene TRBV7-2, with D unresolved. CDR1 is SGHTA and CDR2 is FQGNSA in the germline V gene. Trimming cost V 2 bases and J 7 bases, with 9 bases left between them. The CDR3 totals 14 residues. For the CDR3, the DNA is TGTGCCAGCAGCTTAATGCAACCAAATTCACCCCTCCACTTT. Protein product: CASSLMQPNSPLHF. The full variable domain, completed using reference TRBV7-2 and TRBJ1-6, is GAGVSQSPSNKVTEKGKDVELRCDPISGHTALYWYRQSLGQGLEFLIYFQGNSAPDKSGLPSDRFSAERTGGSVSTLTIQRTQQEDSAVYLCASSLMQPNSPLHFGNGTRLTVT.

The rearrangement joins TRBV7-6 to TRBJ2-5, with D unresolved. Germline-derived CDR1 and CDR2 are SGHVS and FNYEAQ. This CDR3 has 13 amino acids. V was cut by 2 bases and J by 5 bases, with 9 bases left in between. The CDR3 DNA reads as TGTGCCAGCAGCTTAACGCTGAGGGAGACCCAGTACTTC. Translation gives CASSLTLRETQYF.

This clone was recorded only once. CDR3 sequence (DNA): TGTGCCAGCAGTGAAGGTAGTATCCCCTACAATGAGCAGTTCTTC. Encoded protein: CASSEGSIPYNEQFF. J is TRBJ2-1 and V is TRBV25-1, with D unresolved. This CDR3 has 15 residues. V lost 2 bases to trimming and J lost 2 bases, with 10 bases between them. In germline, CDR1 is MGHDK, CDR2 SYGVNS.

This chain connects TRBV7-2 to TRBJ1-6; a weak D match, TRBD1 (5 bases). The germline V and J ends were trimmed by 2 bases and 10 bases, with 9 bases remaining between them. Germline V gives CDR1 SGHTA, CDR2 FQGNSA. This CDR3 has 13 amino acids. DNA of the CDR3: TGTGCCAGCAGCTTACAGGGTGGATCACCCCTCCACTTT. Translated: CASSLQGGSPLHF.

The CDR3 DNA follows: TGTGCCAGTAGCCCTCCGGGACTAGCGTTCTACGAGCAGTACTTC. Translated: CASSPPGLAFYEQYF. The J gene is TRBJ2-7, the V gene TRBV19; 10 bases line up with TRBD2. The CDR3 has 15 amino acids. The V gene end was trimmed by 6 bases and the J gene end by 3 bases; junction bases not matched to a gene: 8. Germline CDR1 reads LNHDA; CDR2 reads SQIVND (reference sequence).

The chain joins TRBV9 to TRBJ2-2; TRBD2 might be the D (6 bases). This CDR3 is built from 15 residues. Germline CDR1 reads SGDLS; CDR2 reads YYNGEE. V gave up 4 bases and J gave up 1 base, with 11 bases separating them. The CDR3 DNA sequence: TGTGCCAGCAGCTCGGGACTCCTGAACACCGGGGAGCTGTTTTTT. As protein: CASSSGLLNTGELFF.

This chain connects TRBV28 to TRBJ1-1, with 7 nucleotides matching TRBD1. Germline CDR1 MDHEN, CDR2 SYDVKM. This CDR3 region has 17 residues. Losses at the gene ends were 6 bases for V and 0 bases for J; bases not matched to a gene: 13. The CDR3 loop reads CASRLSGGLGLNTEAFF. In nucleotides, the CDR3 is TGTGCCAGCAGACTATCAGGGGGGTTAGGTTTGAACACTGAAGCTTTCTTT.

This clone was counted a few times. This chain joins TRBV18 and TRBJ1-2; no definite D call. The length of the CDR3 is 13 residues. From germline, CDR1 is KGHSH and CDR2 LQKENI. Trimming took off 3 bases at V and 4 bases at J, with 9 bases between the two ends. CDR3 sequence (DNA): TGTGCCAGCTCACCGGCCGGTGGCTATGGCTACACCTTC. It yields the protein CASSPAGGYGYTF.

The chain combines TRBV7-2 with TRBJ1-1, with D unresolved. V was pared by 1 base and J by 0 bases, with 6 bases between. The CDR3 is 14 amino acids. Germline CDR1 reads SGHTA; CDR2 reads FQGNSA. The CDR3 here is CASSLGPLNTEAFF. The CDR3 DNA sequence: TGTGCCAGCAGCTTAGGGCCTTTGAACACTGAAGCTTTCTTT.

This chain joins TRBV7-9 and TRBJ2-2, with D possibly matching TRBD2 (5 bases). The CDR3 contains 16 residues. Per the germline V gene, CDR1 is SEHNR and CDR2 is FQNEAQ (reference sequence). V gave up 5 bases and J gave up 0 bases, with 13 bases separating them. The CDR3 DNA is TGTGCCAGCAGCCTCGGACTGAACGCGAACACCGGGGAGCTGTTTTTT. This translates into CASSLGLNANTGELFF.